A single sample is the source of the 29 T cell receptor beta chains below, sequenced in a study of T cells in Graves' hyperthyroidism and ophthalmopathy. Amplification yielded TCR beta CDR3 regions, with RNA transcripts as the source. First-round RT-PCR with HTBI primers amplified the TCR CDR3 region. TCRdb independently ran MiXCR on the multiplex PCR reads; one entry per CDR3 protein. The sample lists 300,000 to 450,000 distinct CDR3 sequences, approximately 15% occurring once. Specimen: blood. These receptors were taken from a woman between 55 and 75 years old with Graves' hyperthyroidism.

The chain carries TRBV20-1 and TRBJ1-5, with 8 bases that match TRBD1. Germline CDR1 reads DFQATT; CDR2 reads SNEGSKA (reference sequence). CDR3 size: 14 residues. The V segment lost 3 bases and the J segment 5 bases; nucleotides outside the gene matches: 6. CDR3 sequence (DNA): TGCAGTGCTAGTGGGACAGGACCCTATCAGCCCCAGCATTTT. Protein sequence: CSASGTGPYQPQHF.

The V call is TRBV12-3 or TRBV12-4, the J call TRBJ2-5; 13 nucleotides match TRBD2. V lost 4 bases and J lost 5; bases outside the gene matches: 7. CDR3 length equals 16 residues. CDR3 residues: CASSSWTSGSWETQYF. For the CDR3, the DNA is TGTGCCAGCAGTTCCTGGACTAGCGGGAGTTGGGAGACCCAGTACTTC.

There are many counts of this clonotype. The rearrangement links TRBV12-5 to TRBJ2-7; D gene ambiguous. The CDR3 runs 17 residues. Germline-derived CDR1 and CDR2 are LGHNT and FRNRAP. With 1 base removed from V and 4 bases from J, the gap between germline ends came to 20 bases. CDR3 nucleotides: TGTGCTAGTGGTTTGGCGATAGGTCCACGACGGCCATACGAGCAGTACTTC. This sequence encodes CASGLAIGPRRPYEQYF.

This clonotype was seen a handful of times. The chain is built from TRBV6-2 or TRBV6-3 and TRBJ1-1; no reliable D call. Germline CDR1 MNHEY, CDR2 SVGEGT. The CDR3 is made up of 13 amino acids. This CDR3 reads CALSVGRNTEAFF. The CDR3 DNA follows: TGTGCGCTCAGCGTGGGAAGAAACACTGAAGCTTTCTTT.

This clonotype was seen at least ten times. This chain links TRBV28 with TRBJ2-7, with 10 bases identical to TRBD2. The CDR3 covers 19 residues. Losses at the gene ends were 2 bases for V and 0 bases for J; bases not matched to a gene: 13. Germline loops: CDR1 MDHEN, CDR2 SYDVKM. CDR3 in DNA: TGTGCCAGCAGTTTAAGTTTTGGGACTAGCGCGTCAAGCTCCTACGAGCAGTACTTC. Translation gives CASSLSFGTSASSSYEQYF.

This clonotype was seen at least ten times. The chain carries TRBV20-1 and TRBJ2-7; D is uncertain. Germline V gene data show CDR1 as DFQATT and CDR2 as SNEGSKA (reference sequence). The V gene lost 3 bases and the J gene lost 0 bases, with 12 bases spanning the gap. This CDR3 is built from 14 residues. In DNA, the CDR3 is TGCAGTGCTAGTAGTACGTTGAACTCCTACGAGCAGTACTTC. This translates into CSASSTLNSYEQYF.

This clonotype has ten or more counts. The rearrangement links TRBV7-9 to TRBJ2-7, with 10 bases fitting TRBD2. After removal of 2 bases from V and 3 bases from J, the junction contained 7 bases not matched to a gene. The CDR3 covers 16 residues. The germline gives CDR1 SEHNR, CDR2 FQNEAQ (reference sequence). The CDR3 reads CASSLWVWTSGYEQYF. The CDR3 bases are TGTGCCAGCAGCTTATGGGTCTGGACTAGCGGCTACGAGCAGTACTTC.

This clonotype was recorded at least ten times. The V gene is TRBV7-2, the J gene TRBJ2-2; D may be TRBD1 or TRBD2 (7 bases each). The V end was cut by 5 bases, the J end by 3 bases, with 16 bases between. The CDR3 sequence is 16 residues long. The germline CDR1 and CDR2 sequences are SGHTA and FQGNSA. This chain's CDR3 is CASSRQGGSDTGELFF. The CDR3 region has the DNA TGTGCCAGCAGCCGACAGGGAGGGAGCGACACCGGGGAGCTGTTTTTT. The complete variable domain, with remaining parts taken from reference TRBV7-2 and TRBJ2-2, reads GAGVSQSPSNKVTEKGKDVELRCDPISGHTALYWYRQSLGQGLEFLIYFQGNSAPDKSGLPSDRFSAERTGGSVSTLTIQRTQQEDSAVYLCASSRQGGSDTGELFFGEGSRLTVL.

Points on this clonotype: It may be a read error: a sequence one base away is much more abundant. This chain connects TRBV5-1 to TRBJ2-6; D is uncertain. There are 14 residues in the CDR3. Germline V gene lookup returns CDR1 SGHRS and CDR2 YFSETQ. The CDR3 spells CASSSNSGVNVLTF. The CDR3 DNA is TGCGCCAGCAGCTCCAACTCTGGGGTCAACGTCCTGACTTTC.

The gene calls are TRBV7-9 and TRBJ2-2; 7 nucleotides line up with TRBD1. CDR1 and CDR2 (germline): SEHNR, FQNEAQ (reference sequence). The CDR3 extends over 16 amino acids. V lost 4 bases to trimming and J lost 4 bases; unmatched junction nucleotides: 9. The CDR3 sequence: CASSCKTGSGTGELFF. The CDR3 DNA sequence: TGTGCCAGCAGCTGCAAGACAGGGAGCGGCACCGGGGAGCTGTTTTTT.

This clonotype was detected many times. The chain's CDR3 is CASSQSPGTGNYGYTF. Written as DNA, the CDR3 is TGTGCCAGCAGCCAGTCGCCCGGGACAGGGAACTATGGCTACACCTTC. V is TRBV3-1 and J is TRBJ1-2, with 9 bases fitting TRBD1. V lost 3 bases to trimming and J lost 2 bases; unmatched junction nucleotides: 7. This CDR3 has 16 amino acids. Germline V gene lookup returns CDR1 LGHDT and CDR2 YNNKEL (reference sequence).

This clonotype was recorded at least ten times. J is TRBJ2-1 and V is TRBV10-1; 8 bases agree with TRBD1. Germline CDR1 WNHNN, CDR2 SYGVQD (reference sequence). Trimming removed 3 bases from V and 5 bases from J; junction bases left unmatched: 6. This CDR3 is built from 15 residues. CDR3 nucleotides: TGCGCCAGCAGTGACCGATGGACAGGGAACAATGAGCAGTTCTTC. It yields the protein CASSDRWTGNNEQFF.

V is TRBV28 and J is TRBJ1-2; 7 positions match TRBD1. Unmatched junction bases numbered 5, after V lost 6 bases and J lost 4 bases. From germline, CDR1 is MDHEN and CDR2 SYDVKM. The CDR3 has 13 amino acids. DNA for the CDR3: TGTGCCAGCAGATCCGGGACAGCCTATGGCTACACCTTC. As protein: CASRSGTAYGYTF.

This clonotype was counted at least ten times. The chain combines TRBV20-1 with TRBJ2-1, with 10 positions matching TRBD2. Germline CDR1 is DFQATT and CDR2 is SNEGSKA (reference sequence). V gave up 1 base and J gave up 0 bases; unmatched junction bases: 6. This CDR3 spans 17 amino acids. CDR3 nucleotides: TGCAGTGCTAGAGGGGCTAGCGGGAGCATCTCCTACAATGAGCAGTTCTTC. It yields the protein CSARGASGSISYNEQFF.

CDR3 amino acids: CASRKDNYEQYF. CDR3 DNA: TGTGCCAGCAGAAAAGACAACTACGAGCAGTACTTC. The chain carries TRBV11-1 and TRBJ2-7, with D unresolved. Trimming pared 6 bases from V and 3 bases from J, leaving 9 bases between. CDR3 size: 12 residues. Germline CDR1 SGHAT, CDR2 FQDESV (reference sequence).

This rearrangement joins TRBV6-5 to TRBJ2-1; D is unclear. Trimming cost V 2 bases and J 2 bases, with 10 bases left between them. Germline V gene data show CDR1 as MNHEY and CDR2 as SVGAGI. This CDR3 has 15 residues. The CDR3 loop reads CASSYRPPAYNEQFF. CDR3 coding DNA: TGTGCCAGCAGTTACAGGCCACCAGCCTACAATGAGCAGTTCTTC.

Many counts were recorded for this clonotype. This chain uses TRBV9 with TRBJ2-3; D gene unclear. This CDR3 contains 13 residues. V lost 3 bases and J lost 0, with 5 bases in between. The germline gives CDR1 SGDLS, CDR2 YYNGEE. In DNA form, the CDR3 reads TGTGCCAGCAGCGAGGGAAGCACAGATACGCAGTATTTT. It specifies CASSEGSTDTQYF.

The chain joins TRBV9 to TRBJ2-2; 8 positions match TRBD1. The V gene's germline CDR1 is SGDLS and CDR2 YYNGEE. The CDR3 spans 16 residues. With V trimmed by 3 bases and J by 5 bases, 9 bases remained unmatched. CDR3 bases: TGTGCCAGCAGCGAACAAGGGACAGGCAGGACCGGGGAGCTGTTTTTT. Protein: CASSEQGTGRTGELFF.

This clonotype showed up many times. The chain uses TRBV11-2 and TRBJ2-7, with 11 bases identical to TRBD2. J lost 5 bases, V lost 7 bases, and 13 bases had no gene match. Per the germline V gene, CDR1 is SGHAT and CDR2 is FQNNGV. The CDR3 has 16 residues. The CDR3 region is CASIPGFSGRVHEQYF. CDR3 nucleotide sequence: TGTGCCAGCATCCCGGGATTTAGCGGGAGGGTCCACGAGCAGTACTTC.

A remark on this clonotype: A much larger clone sits a single nucleotide away, making a read error possible. V and J are TRBV20-1 and TRBJ2-1; D is tentatively TRBD1 or TRBD2 (5 bases each). This CDR3 contains 15 residues. Per germline, CDR1 DFQATT and CDR2 SNEGSKA (reference sequence). Trimming pared 5 bases from V and 10 bases from J, leaving 24 bases between. The CDR3: CSASSGAGVFREQFF. CDR3 nucleotides: TGCAGTGCTTCATCCGGGGCCGGAGTATTCCGGGAGCAGTTCTTC.

This clonotype was observed many times. The J gene is TRBJ2-3, the V gene TRBV7-2; tentative D call: TRBD1 (7 bases). Trimming removed 5 bases at V and 1 base at J, with 16 bases between. The germline CDR1 and CDR2 sequences are SGHTA and FQGNSA. The CDR3 length is 16 residues. CDR3 sequence: CASSHEGASGTDTQYF. CDR3 in DNA: TGTGCCAGCAGCCACGAGGGGGCTAGCGGCACAGATACGCAGTATTTT.

The CDR3 region is CSAMRNSYEQYF. CDR3 DNA: TGCAGTGCTATGCGGAACTCCTACGAGCAGTACTTC. The chain combines TRBV20-1 with TRBJ2-7, with D unclear. V lost 4 bases and J 0 bases, leaving 7 bases between the germline ends. Germline CDR1 DFQATT, CDR2 SNEGSKA (reference sequence). The CDR3 is 12 residues long.

J is TRBJ2-7 and V is TRBV18; TRBD1 might be the D (5 bases). Germline V gives CDR1 KGHSH, CDR2 LQKENI. CDR3 length: 17 amino acids. V lost 0 bases to trimming and J lost 5 bases, with 20 bases between them. CDR3 residues: CASSPPRAGKGSDEQYF. The CDR3 nucleotides read TGTGCCAGCTCACCACCGCGCGCAGGGAAAGGGTCGGACGAGCAGTACTTC.

This clonotype was seen many times. The CDR3 sequence: CASSADTTNYGYTF. The CDR3 nucleotides read TGTGCCAGCAGTGCGGACACCACTAACTATGGCTACACCTTC. This rearrangement joins TRBV6-1 to TRBJ1-2, with a weak D call TRBD1 (5 bases). The CDR3 length is 14 residues. V lost 4 bases to trimming and J lost 0 bases, with 9 bases between them. The germline V gene encodes CDR1 MNHNS and CDR2 SASEGT.

This clonotype was seen many times. J is TRBJ1-4 and V is TRBV15; the D is unclear. The germline gives CDR1 LNHNV, CDR2 YYDKDF (reference sequence). Trimming cost V 0 bases and J 4 bases, with 6 bases left between them. The CDR3 has 14 amino acids. DNA of the CDR3: TGTGCCACCAGCAGAGATCTTCGTAATGAAAAACTGTTTTTT. As protein: CATSRDLRNEKLFF.

There are many counts of this clonotype. Germline and junction disagree at one end, which may indicate a read error. The chain joins TRBV11-2 to TRBJ2-7; D is ambiguous. This CDR3 region has 12 residues. CDR1 and CDR2 (germline): SGHAT, FQNNGV. The CDR3 sequence: CASSLEGGEQYF. CDR3 nucleotide sequence: TGTGCCAGCAGCCTAGAAGGCGGAGAGCAGTACTTC.

This clonotype was observed many times. V usage is TRBV18 and J usage is TRBJ2-1, with 10 bases matching TRBD2. The CDR3 spans 15 residues. Germline CDR1 and CDR2: KGHSH and LQKENI. V gave up 3 bases and J gave up 9 bases; unmatched junction bases: 8. The chain's CDR3 is CASSPQTSGNGEQFF. As DNA, the CDR3 is TGTGCCAGCTCACCTCAAACTAGCGGGAACGGTGAGCAGTTCTTC.

The rearrangement links TRBV5-4 to TRBJ2-2; a weak D match, TRBD1 (5 bases). This CDR3 spans 16 amino acids. Looked up from germline, CDR1 is SGHNT and CDR2 is YYREEE (reference sequence). Trimming took 3 bases from V and 3 from J, leaving 15 bases between them. This CDR3 reads CASSSRAPGYTGELFF. The CDR3 DNA follows: TGTGCCAGCAGCTCAAGGGCCCCAGGGTACACCGGGGAGCTGTTTTTT.

This clonotype was detected ten times or more. The chain recombines TRBV12-3 or TRBV12-4 with TRBJ1-5; tentatively, D is TRBD1 (6 bases). The CDR3 is 14 residues long. The V end lost 0 bases, the J end lost 9 bases, and 12 bases lay between the germline ends. The CDR3 coding sequence is TGTGCCAGCAGTTTAGCGACAGGTGGAACGCCCCAGCATTTT. Amino acid sequence: CASSLATGGTPQHF.